The rows below give T cell receptor beta chains drawn from one sample of a study of blood T cell repertoires in COVID-19. Measured with immunoSEQ multiplex PCR; TCRdb has only the in-frame clones, and not every one. The profile shows some 76,000 clones, 85% to 90% of them singletons. The sample comprised peripheral blood. These receptors came from a man aged 60 to 75 with acute or convalescent COVID-19. Each CDR3 is given with its conserved first and last residue. A D gene is named only where the DNA matches it firmly. Size is omitted from some rows. Given values are once, few, many or a class for expanded clones.

abundance: NA; v_gene: TRBV7-9; d_gene: NA; j_gene: TRBJ2-2; CDR3nt: TGTGCCAGCAGCTTAGTGGCAGGGTACACCGGGGAGCTGTTTTTT; CDR3aa: CASSLVAGYTGELFF
abundance: NA; v_gene: TRBV4-2; d_gene: TRBD2; j_gene: TRBJ2-2; CDR3nt: TGTGCCAGCAGCCAAGGGACTAGCGGGAGAGGCGGGGAGCTGTTTTTT; CDR3aa: CASSQGTSGRGGELFF
abundance: NA; v_gene: TRBV29-1; d_gene: TRBD1; j_gene: TRBJ1-3; CDR3nt: TGCAGCGTCTCCGGGACAGGAACTGGAAACACCATATATTTT; CDR3aa: CSVSGTGTGNTIYF
abundance: few; v_gene: TRBV7-5; d_gene: NA; j_gene: TRBJ2-7; CDR3nt: TGTGTCAGAAGCCTGGTGAGGGAGGGTCGGGGCGAGCAGTACTTC; CDR3aa: CVRSLVREGRGEQYF
abundance: NA; v_gene: TRBV24-1; d_gene: NA; j_gene: TRBJ2-5; CDR3nt: TGTGCCACCGCAGACCCACAGGGAGGGGAGGGGGAGACCCAGTACTTC; CDR3aa: CATADPQGGEGETQYF
abundance: NA; v_gene: TRBV19; d_gene: NA; j_gene: TRBJ2-2; CDR3nt: TGTGCCAGTAGCACGGACTCCTTCGCCGGGGAGCTGTTTTTT; CDR3aa: CASSTDSFAGELFF
abundance: NA; v_gene: TRBV10-3; d_gene: TRBD1; j_gene: TRBJ2-5; CDR3nt: TGTGCCATCACCCCCTCCCCAGGGGGCCAAGAGACCCAGTACTTC; CDR3aa: CAITPSPGGQETQYF
abundance: NA; v_gene: TRBV11-1; d_gene: TRBD2; j_gene: TRBJ2-5; CDR3nt: TGTGCCAGCAGCGAAGGCGGAGCGGGGAGAGAGACCCAGTACTTC; CDR3aa: CASSEGGAGRETQYF
abundance: once; v_gene: TRBV10-2; d_gene: TRBD2; j_gene: TRBJ2-2; CDR3nt: TGCGCCAGCTCGGTTACCGGGACTAGCGGGGGAGCGAACACCGGGGAGCTGTTTTTT; CDR3aa: CASSVTGTSGGANTGELFF
abundance: NA; v_gene: TRBV19; d_gene: NA; j_gene: TRBJ1-3; CDR3nt: TGTGCCAGTACCTTGGACATCGGGGGAAACACCATATATTTT; CDR3aa: CASTLDIGGNTIYF
abundance: NA; v_gene: TRBV15; d_gene: TRBD1; j_gene: TRBJ1-1; CDR3nt: TGTGCCACCAGCACAGGGGGCACTGAAGCTTTCTTT; CDR3aa: CATSTGGTEAFF
abundance: NA; v_gene: TRBV21-1; d_gene: NA; j_gene: TRBJ1-5; CDR3nt: TGTGCCAGCAGCAAAGTCGGGACAGGTGTTAATCAGCCCCAGCATTTT; CDR3aa: CASSKVGTGVNQPQHF
abundance: NA; v_gene: TRBV9; d_gene: TRBD2; j_gene: TRBJ2-5; CDR3nt: TGTGCCAGCAGCGTATTAGCGGGGGGCCAAGAGACCCAGTACTTC; CDR3aa: CASSVLAGGQETQYF
abundance: few; v_gene: TRBV2; d_gene: TRBD1; j_gene: TRBJ1-5; CDR3nt: TGTGCCAGCAACTCCGACAGGGGTGTTAGCAATCAGCCCCAGCATTTT; CDR3aa: CASNSDRGVSNQPQHF
abundance: NA; v_gene: TRBV7-3; d_gene: TRBD2; j_gene: TRBJ2-1; CDR3nt: TGTGCCAGCAGCTTAATGGGCGCTAGCGGGAGTTCGGGTGAGCAGTTCTTC; CDR3aa: CASSLMGASGSSGEQFF
abundance: NA; v_gene: TRBV19; d_gene: NA; j_gene: TRBJ1-1; CDR3nt: TGTGCCAGTAGTATCCTGACAGGTTTAAACACTGAAGCTTTCTTT; CDR3aa: CASSILTGLNTEAFF
abundance: NA; v_gene: TRBV19; d_gene: TRBD1; j_gene: TRBJ2-4; CDR3nt: TGTGCCAGTAAGGCCAGGGGGTTAGACATTCAGTACTTC; CDR3aa: CASKARGLDIQYF
abundance: NA; v_gene: TRBV5-1; d_gene: TRBD1; j_gene: TRBJ1-2; CDR3nt: TGCGCCAGTAAGACAGGGGATGGCTACACCTTC; CDR3aa: CASKTGDGYTF
abundance: NA; v_gene: TRBV12-5; d_gene: NA; j_gene: TRBJ1-1; CDR3nt: TGTGCTAGTGGTTTGGTACTAGGAGCGCTCACTGAAGCTTTCTTT; CDR3aa: CASGLVLGALTEAFF
abundance: NA; v_gene: TRBV3-1/TRBV3-2; d_gene: TRBD1; j_gene: TRBJ2-5; CDR3nt: TGTGCCAGCAGCCTCAGGACAGGTTTCCAAGAGACCCAGTACTTC; CDR3aa: CASSLRTGFQETQYF
abundance: NA; v_gene: TRBV24-1; d_gene: TRBD1; j_gene: TRBJ2-1; CDR3nt: TGTGCCACCAGTGATTTACCGGGGACAGGGGGTAAGTTCTTC; CDR3aa: CATSDLPGTGGKFF
abundance: NA; v_gene: TRBV7-6; d_gene: NA; j_gene: TRBJ2-2; CDR3nt: TGTGCCAGCAGCTTAATCTCCGGGGAGCTGTTTTTT; CDR3aa: CASSLISGELFF
abundance: NA; v_gene: TRBV2; d_gene: NA; j_gene: TRBJ1-1; CDR3nt: TGTGCCAGCAGTGAACGGGCAGGGGCAATATCTGAAGCTTTCTTT; CDR3aa: CASSERAGAISEAFF
abundance: NA; v_gene: TRBV6-5; d_gene: TRBD1; j_gene: TRBJ2-3; CDR3nt: TGTGCCAGCAGTCTAGACAGGGGTCATACGCAGTATTTT; CDR3aa: CASSLDRGHTQYF
abundance: NA; v_gene: TRBV19; d_gene: TRBD1; j_gene: TRBJ2-7; CDR3nt: TGTGCCAGCAAGGGGGCTTACGAGCAGTACTTC; CDR3aa: CASKGAYEQYF
abundance: NA; v_gene: TRBV12-5; d_gene: TRBD1; j_gene: TRBJ2-7; CDR3nt: TGTGCTAGTGGTTTGGGGACAGGGGTATACGAGCAGTACTTC; CDR3aa: CASGLGTGVYEQYF
abundance: NA; v_gene: TRBV28; d_gene: NA; j_gene: TRBJ1-1; CDR3nt: TGTGCCAGCAGTGTAGGGGGATTTCGGACTGAAGCTTTCTTT; CDR3aa: CASSVGGFRTEAFF
abundance: NA; v_gene: TRBV10-3; d_gene: NA; j_gene: TRBJ2-6; CDR3nt: TGTGCCATCGGGGGTGGGGGAGGCGACGTCCTGACTTTC; CDR3aa: CAIGGGGGDVLTF
abundance: NA; v_gene: TRBV10-3; d_gene: TRBD2; j_gene: TRBJ2-1; CDR3nt: TGTGCCATCAGTGAGCCGGGACTAGGACTAGGGAGGTCCTACAATGAGCAGTTCTTC; CDR3aa: CAISEPGLGLGRSYNEQFF
abundance: NA; v_gene: TRBV7-3; d_gene: NA; j_gene: TRBJ2-1; CDR3nt: TGTGCCAGCAGCTTAACTTCCCCCAACAATGAGCAGTTCTTC; CDR3aa: CASSLTSPNNEQFF
abundance: NA; v_gene: TRBV24-1; d_gene: NA; j_gene: TRBJ1-5; CDR3nt: TGTGCCACCAGTGATTCAGGGCACAATCAGCCCCAGCATTTT; CDR3aa: CATSDSGHNQPQHF
abundance: NA; v_gene: TRBV18; d_gene: NA; j_gene: TRBJ1-5; CDR3nt: TGTGCCAGCTCATCTAACAGGGGCAATCAGCCCCAGCATTTT; CDR3aa: CASSSNRGNQPQHF
abundance: once; v_gene: TRBV15; d_gene: TRBD1; j_gene: TRBJ1-2; CDR3nt: TGTGCCACCAGCTCCGACAGGGGTTATGAAGGCTACACCTTC; CDR3aa: CATSSDRGYEGYTF
abundance: NA; v_gene: TRBV12-5; d_gene: TRBD1; j_gene: TRBJ1-1; CDR3nt: TGTGCTAGTGGTTTGGACCCCGGGACAGGGCCTTCTGAAGCTTTCTTT; CDR3aa: CASGLDPGTGPSEAFF
abundance: NA; v_gene: TRBV5-6; d_gene: TRBD1; j_gene: TRBJ1-1; CDR3nt: TGTGCCAGCAGCGCCGGGACAGGGGTTTGGAACACTGAAGCTTTCTTT; CDR3aa: CASSAGTGVWNTEAFF
abundance: NA; v_gene: TRBV6-1; d_gene: TRBD1; j_gene: TRBJ1-2; CDR3nt: TGTGCCAGCAGTGAAGGGACAGGCCATAACTATGGCTACACCTTC; CDR3aa: CASSEGTGHNYGYTF
abundance: NA; v_gene: TRBV6-5; d_gene: NA; j_gene: TRBJ2-1; CDR3nt: TGTGCCAGCAGGCAGGAAAGCTCCTACAATGAGCAGTTCTTC; CDR3aa: CASRQESSYNEQFF
abundance: NA; v_gene: TRBV6-1; d_gene: TRBD2; j_gene: TRBJ2-7; CDR3nt: TGTGCCAGCAGTGAAGCTCTAGCGGGAGGGTTCTACGAGCAGTACTTC; CDR3aa: CASSEALAGGFYEQYF
abundance: NA; v_gene: TRBV11-2; d_gene: NA; j_gene: TRBJ2-1; CDR3nt: TGTGCCAGCAGCCCTGGTCGGGTAAATGAGCAGTTCTTC; CDR3aa: CASSPGRVNEQFF
abundance: NA; v_gene: TRBV19; d_gene: TRBD1; j_gene: TRBJ2-2; CDR3nt: TGTGCCAGTAGTATTAGGGACAGGGGGAACACCGGGGAGCTGTTTTTT; CDR3aa: CASSIRDRGNTGELFF